The 7 T cell receptor beta chains reported below all come from one sample, sequenced in a study of shared clonotypes between healthy human individuals. Produced via immunoSEQ multiplex PCR; TCRdb's table is partial and in-frame only. This table holds around 1,900,000 clones, approximately 92% found once. The naive CD8 fraction comprised CD45RO-negative cells positively selected for CCR7 and excluded terminally differentiated effector memory CD45RA+ cells. The sequenced sample consisted of naive CD8+ T cells from PBMCs. All receptors derive from a man aged 18 to 29 in good health. Some clones in this sample may be carry-over from other donors' samples.

The chain combines TRBV2 with TRBJ1-5; D is unclear. The length of the CDR3 is 14 residues. The germline V gene has CDR1 SNHLY and CDR2 FYNNEI. The V end was cut by 5 bases, the J end by 4 bases, with 12 bases between. The CDR3 protein is CASSKSPGNQPQHF. The CDR3 coding sequence is TGTGCCAGCAGTAAGTCGCCCGGGAATCAGCCCCAGCATTTT.

The chain recombines TRBV30 with TRBJ2-7; D assignment may be TRBD1 or TRBD2 (6 bases each). V was pared by 3 bases and J by 3 bases, with 18 bases between. The CDR3 consists of 15 residues. CDR1 and CDR2 from the germline V gene are GTSNPN and SVGIG (reference sequence). The CDR3 bases are TGTGCCTGGAGCGGGGAGGACAGTATTAGCTACGAGCAGTACTTC. Translated: CAWSGEDSISYEQYF.

This rearrangement joins TRBV11-2 to TRBJ2-3; possible D gene TRBD2, 6 bases. This CDR3 is built from 16 residues. Trimming cost V 4 bases and J 2 bases, with 16 bases left between them. Germline CDR1 is SGHAT and CDR2 is FQNNGV. This chain's CDR3 is CASSSTSGGTTDTQYF. In DNA, the CDR3 is TGTGCCAGCAGCTCCACGAGCGGCGGGACCACAGATACGCAGTATTTT.

CDR3 coding DNA: TGTGCCACCAATACGGGAACATTGGGAGAGACCCAGTACTTC. Protein sequence: CATNTGTLGETQYF. The V gene is TRBV15, the J gene TRBJ2-5; D may be TRBD2 (5 bases). Germline V gene lookup returns CDR1 LNHNV and CDR2 YYDKDF (reference sequence). V was pared by 7 bases and J by 4 bases, with 16 bases between. CDR3 length equals 14 residues.

This chain links TRBV4-3 with TRBJ2-3; D is perhaps TRBD1 (5 bases). Trimming removed 1 base from V and 5 bases from J, with 16 bases in between. The CDR3 runs 16 residues. The V gene's germline CDR1 is LGHNA and CDR2 YSLEER. CDR3 DNA: TGCGCCAGCAGCCAAGCGACAGCCAGCTACCTAGATACGCAGTATTTT. Translated, it gives CASSQATASYLDTQYF.

The V and J genes are TRBV4-3 and TRBJ1-1; D is undetermined. The germline V gene encodes CDR1 LGHNA and CDR2 YSLEER. The CDR3 runs 13 residues. V lost 3 bases, J lost 7 bases, and 12 bases lay in between. Written as DNA, the CDR3 is TGCGCCAGCAGCCAGGCTATTAGGGATGAAGCTTTCTTT. Protein sequence: CASSQAIRDEAFF.

The chain recombines TRBV28 with TRBJ2-5; D is undetermined. Germline CDR1 is MDHEN and CDR2 is SYDVKM. The CDR3 extends over 14 amino acids. Trimming pared 6 bases from V and 1 base from J, leaving 12 bases between. The CDR3 DNA reads as TGTGCCAGCAGCCCTTCTCTGGGCCAAGAGACCCAGTACTTC. Amino acid sequence: CASSPSLGQETQYF.